This T cell receptor (beta chain) was captured by sequencing in a study of shared clonotypes between healthy human individuals. At the level of the study: In total, the donors were a couple of women and a few men aged 18 to 49.

In regard to this clone: Its antigen is unknown.

The method was immunoSEQ multiplex PCR; TCRdb's version includes in-frame clones alone and lacks a portion of them. The sample records about 2.2 million clones, 90% to 95% being singletons. The V and J ends lost 0 bases and 4 bases respectively, with 15 bases between them. In germline, CDR1 is LNHNV, CDR2 YYDKDF (reference sequence). The CDR3 spans 16 residues. CD45RO negativity and positive selection for CCR7 defined naive CD8 cells, a population that excluded terminally differentiated effector memory CD45RA+ cells. Overall study results and limits: Against clonotypes common to all four donors, non-shared ones had lower generation probabilities.

Sequencing input: naive CD8+ T cells from PBMCs. The chain recombines TRBV15 with TRBJ1-2; weak D call: TRBD1 (6 bases). The clonotype comes from a man aged 18-30 years in good health. Some clones in this sample may be carry-over from other donors' samples. CDR3 sequence: CATSRDWAGDSYGYTF. CDR3 DNA sequence: TGTGCCACCAGCAGAGATTGGGCAGGGGATAGCTATGGCTACACCTTC.